This is a list of T cell receptor beta chains from one sample in a study of blood T cell repertoires in COVID-19. TCRdb keeps only in-frame clones here, not all; method: immunoSEQ multiplex PCR. Here the sample spans approximately 110,000 clones, 75% to 90% being singletons. Sequenced material: peripheral blood. The source is a woman aged 50 to 65 with acute or convalescent COVID-19. Each CDR3 is given without its conserved first and last residue. Each record gives: V gene, clone size, CDR3 protein. Some rows mark clone size as missing; the rest say once, few, many or name a class of expanded clone.

TRBV7-9 - ASSLGVSGELF
TRBV7-8 - ASSPGLYEQY
TRBV13 once ASSLVGENTEAF
TRBV30 once AWSRGGSYNEQF
TRBV29-1 - SVRGSSGELF
TRBV12-3/TRBV12-4 - ASSGTGKGGYT
TRBV10-3 - AISSGGVDEQF
TRBV6-5 - ASSQGGGQLF
TRBV10-3 - AISPGTSDTQY
TRBV6-2/TRBV6-3 - ASSYKGQLSNQPQH
TRBV4-1 - ASSLTTEAHGNTIY
TRBV5-1 - ASSLTPGVGAEAF
TRBV21-1 few ASSNSGGLSYEQY
TRBV5-8 - ASSLAGQGGEKLF
TRBV6-5 - ASSTGARGEKLF
TRBV29-1 - SAGLNTGELF
TRBV7-2 - ASRPGADYGYT
TRBV18 once ASSPAGDEKLF
TRBV28 - AIAGNEKLF
TRBV4-3 - ASSQDRDSPWGYT
TRBV7-8 - ASSLALTRGRNVNEKLF
TRBV19 - ASSIQSNSPLH
TRBV11-2 once ASRSLGANTEAF
TRBV5-1 - ASSLLAGSGYGYT
TRBV20-1 few SASDFQETQY
TRBV3-1/TRBV3-2 - ASSLFYEQY
TRBV7-9 - ASSLPGLVGTQY
TRBV6-6 - ASSYGASENIQY
TRBV3-1/TRBV3-2 - ASRTGLNEQF
TRBV7-8 - ASSPQDTEAF
TRBV6-6 - ASSLGQGDTHEQF
TRBV7-8 - ASSLAVGSYGYT
TRBV3-1/TRBV3-2 - ASSQKGGGYLAITDTQY
TRBV4-1 - ASSQVGQGAYEQY
TRBV5-1 - ASSLYREREQF
TRBV18 - ASSPEGSSQETQY
TRBV14 - ASRLGQRNSPLH
TRBV5-1 - ASSSLTGGYNEQF
TRBV5-6 - ASSLRGPTEAF
TRBV27 - ASSFSENSPLH
TRBV13 - ASSLGLNLAEAF
TRBV2 - ASSEVVGGGDTEAF
TRBV24-1 - ATGADSSGANVLT
TRBV29-1 few SVGVGGNQPQH
TRBV5-4 few ASSSPGHTFLAKNIQY